Below are 20 T cell receptor beta chains sequenced from a single sample in a study of glioma-infiltrating T cells. The iRepertoire nested amplicon-rescue multiplex PCR amplified TCR alpha and beta CDR3s from RNA. Each CDR3 protein is one row after TCRdb ran MiXCR on the multiplex PCR reads. The sample lists tens of thousands of distinct CDR3 sequences, approximately 39% occurring once. Sequencing was performed on glioma tissue, nonneoplastic brain tissue, or PBMCs (not recorded which). The receptors come from a human donor with low-grade glioma or glioblastoma, undergoing nonglioma brain surgery, or in good health (not recorded which).

This clonotype was seen just once. The junction differs from germline at one of its ends, possibly a read error. This sequence joins TRBV4-1 and TRBJ2-5, with D uncertain. Per the germline V gene, CDR1 is MGHRA and CDR2 is YSYEKL. The CDR3 is 10 amino acids. CDR3 sequence reads: CASGQQTQYF. The DNA for the CDR3 is TGCGCCAGCGGCCAACAGACCCAGTACTTC.

In its sample, this clonotype was seen once. A much larger clone differs from this one at a single base, so this may be a read error. This sequence joins TRBV5-4 and TRBJ2-1; the D is unclear. Germline CDR1 reads SGHNT; CDR2 reads YYREEE (reference sequence). The CDR3 has 15 amino acids. Trimming removed 2 bases at V and 1 base at J, with 10 bases between. CDR3 sequence: CASSFPWASYNEQFF. The CDR3 DNA follows: TGTGCCAGCAGCTTCCCGTGGGCATCCTACAATGAGCAGTTCTTC.

For this clonotype: The germline gene is not matched at one end of the junction; a read error may be the cause. The V gene is TRBV2, the J gene TRBJ1-2; possibly TRBD1 for D (5 bases). There are 13 residues in the CDR3. CDR1 is SNHLY and CDR2 is FYNNEI in the germline V gene. CDR3 loop: CASRDDRRDGYNF. DNA of the CDR3: TGTGCCAGCAGAGACGACCGCAGGGATGGTTACAACTTC.

This clonotype has a count of ten or more. This sequence joins TRBV20-1 and TRBJ2-5; D gene uncertain. The CDR3 consists of 13 residues. CDR1 and CDR2 from the germline V gene are DFQATT and SNEGSKA (reference sequence). The V end was cut by 6 bases, the J end by 5 bases, with 16 bases between. The CDR3 coding sequence is TGCAGTGCCCGACGTGGTGTGTGGGAGACCCAGTACTTC. This translates into CSARRGVWETQYF.

V and J are TRBV30 and TRBJ1-5; TRBD1 matches 10 bases. The CDR3 sequence is 14 residues long. CDR1 and CDR2 from the germline V gene are GTSNPN and SVGIG (reference sequence). With 5 bases clipped from V and 4 bases from J, the junction kept 5 bases outside the gene matches. CDR3 protein: CAWGQGDLNQPQHF. CDR3 nucleotides: TGTGCCTGGGGACAGGGGGACCTTAATCAGCCCCAGCATTTT.

This clonotype was seen ten or more times. V usage is TRBV29-1 and J usage is TRBJ2-7; D possibly corresponds to TRBD1 (6 bases). The CDR3 is 11 residues long. V dropped 5 bases and J dropped 3 bases, with 8 bases sitting between them. Per germline, CDR1 SQVTM and CDR2 ANQGSEA. The CDR3 DNA follows: TGCAGCGTTCGGACAGACTACGAGCAGTACTTC. This sequence encodes CSVRTDYEQYF.

This clonotype was seen repeatedly, ten times or more. The V and J genes are TRBV7-2 and TRBJ2-7, with D perhaps matching TRBD1 (6 bases). CDR1 and CDR2 from the germline V gene are SGHTA and FQGNSA. Trimming pared 5 bases from V and 3 bases from J, leaving 11 bases between. CDR3 size: 13 residues. The DNA of the CDR3 is TGTGCCAGCAGCCCTGGACAGATCTACGAGCAGTACTTC. Protein product: CASSPGQIYEQYF.

This clonotype occurred a few times. V and J are TRBV5-6 and TRBJ2-5; D uncertain. The CDR3 covers 14 residues. The germline CDR1 and CDR2 sequences are SGHDT and YYEEEE. V was clipped by 0 bases and J by 5 bases, with 11 bases between them. CDR3 protein: CASSLAGLGETQYF. The CDR3 nucleotides read TGTGCCAGCAGCTTGGCTGGATTGGGGGAGACCCAGTACTTC.

This clonotype was recorded many times. This chain links TRBV5-6 with TRBJ1-5; tentative D call: TRBD1 (5 bases). Germline V lookup: CDR1 SGHDT, CDR2 YYEEEE. Trimming left V 4 bases short and J 4 bases short, with 9 bases between. The CDR3 length is 13 residues. Written as DNA, the CDR3 is TGTGCCAGCAGCCTAAGGACAAATCAGCCCCAGCATTTT. It yields the protein CASSLRTNQPQHF.

At least ten counts were recorded for this clonotype. This chain joins TRBV4-3 and TRBJ2-2, with 7 bases identical to TRBD2. J was trimmed by 2 bases and V by 1 base; bases with no gene match: 13. This CDR3 comprises 19 residues. Germline assignment: CDR1 LGHNA and CDR2 YSLEER. CDR3 sequence reads: CASSQGGGQAVRNTGELFF. The CDR3 DNA reads TGCGCCAGCAGCCAAGGGGGAGGGCAGGCAGTAAGAAACACCGGGGAGCTGTTTTTT.

This clonotype occurred many times. The rearrangement links TRBV19 to TRBJ2-4, with 9 bases fitting TRBD2. J was trimmed by 4 bases and V by 3 bases; bases with no gene match: 4. Germline V CDR1 and CDR2: LNHDA, SQIVND (reference sequence). The CDR3 is made up of 15 amino acids. The CDR3 loop reads CASSISGRAKNIQYF. The CDR3 DNA reads TGTGCCAGTAGTATTAGCGGGAGAGCAAAAAACATTCAGTACTTC.

Remarks on this clonotype: Lacking the conserved final phenylalanine or tryptophan, this CDR3 likely reflects a read error. The chain is built from TRBV6-1 and TRBJ2-1, with 11 nucleotides matching TRBD2. CDR1 is MNHNS, CDR2 SASEGT, per germline. There are 19 residues in the CDR3. The CDR3 protein is CASSQARNAGTSGYNEQFS. In nucleotides, the CDR3 is TGCGCCAGCAGCCAAGCGAGAAACGCTGGGACTAGCGGCTACAATGAGCAGTTCTCC.

The rearrangement links TRBV3-1 to TRBJ2-1; the D gene is possibly TRBD2 (5 bases). V was trimmed by 5 bases and J by 9 bases, leaving 17 bases between them. Germline V gives CDR1 LGHDT, CDR2 YNNKEL (reference sequence). This CDR3 region has 14 residues. CDR3 protein: CASSFPRARGEQFF. DNA for the CDR3: TGTGCCAGCAGCTTTCCGAGGGCCCGGGGTGAGCAGTTCTTC.

In regard to this clonotype: This may stem from a read error, because a much larger clone lies one nucleotide away. The CDR3 carries no conserved terminal phenylalanine or tryptophan, so it likely arises from a read error. V gene TRBV29-1 combines with J gene TRBJ1-1; D gene uncertain. V dropped 5 bases and J dropped 3 bases, with 4 bases sitting between them. In germline, CDR1 is SQVTM, CDR2 ANQGSEA. This CDR3 has 10 amino acids. CDR3 coding DNA: TGCAGCGTTCGGGACACTGAAGCTTTCCTT. This encodes CSVRDTEAFL.

This rearrangement joins TRBV6-2 or TRBV6-3 to TRBJ2-7; D uncertain. Germline loops: CDR1 MNHEY, CDR2 SVGEGT. CDR3 length: 13 residues. The germline V and J ends were trimmed by 9 bases and 7 bases, with 19 bases remaining between them. In DNA, the CDR3 is TGTGCCAGAAGGGCAGGAAAGGGCAAAGAGCAGTACTTC. It yields the protein CARRAGKGKEQYF.

The chain uses TRBV7-9 and TRBJ1-1; tentatively, D is TRBD1 (5 bases). The ends were cut back, 2 bases at V and 0 bases at J, with 10 bases in the middle. From germline, CDR1 is SEHNR and CDR2 FQNEAQ (reference sequence). The CDR3 contains 15 residues. The CDR3 is CASSLSGWLNTEAFF. CDR3 DNA sequence: TGTGCCAGCAGCTTATCAGGGTGGCTGAACACTGAAGCTTTCTTT.

The chain is built from TRBV28 and TRBJ2-7; 8 positions agree with TRBD1. The length of the CDR3 is 14 residues. V gave up 6 bases and J gave up 5 bases; unmatched junction bases: 9. CDR1 is MDHEN, CDR2 SYDVKM, per germline. The CDR3 sequence: CASSTDRGEDEQYF. The CDR3 bases are TGTGCCAGCAGCACCGACAGGGGAGAGGACGAGCAGTACTTC.

This clonotype came up many times. The chain is built from TRBV5-1 and TRBJ2-7; 7 bases agree with TRBD2. This CDR3 contains 14 residues. Unmatched junction bases numbered 8, after V lost 4 bases and J lost 4 bases. CDR1 is SGHRS, CDR2 YFSETQ, per germline. The DNA for the CDR3 is TGCGCCAGCAGCCCCCGGGACTATGTTTACGAGCAGTACTTC. Translating gives CASSPRDYVYEQYF.

This clonotype has ten or more counts. The CDR3 DNA is TGTGCCAGCAGCTTAGTAGGTCCCGGGGAGCAGTACTTC. It is translated as CASSLVGPGEQYF. The chain couples TRBV7-3 to TRBJ2-7; D ambiguous. CDR1 and CDR2 (germline): SGHTA, FQGTGA. The CDR3 consists of 13 residues. The V end was cut by 2 bases, the J end by 7 bases, with 12 bases between.

This clonotype was found many times. The rearrangement links TRBV2 to TRBJ1-4; tentative D call: TRBD1 (6 bases). Between the trimmed V and J ends, which lost 6 bases and 12 bases, there was a span of 14 bases. This CDR3 comprises 12 residues. Germline V gene data show CDR1 as SNHLY and CDR2 as FYNNEI. CDR3 region: CASSPGTFELFF. Here the CDR3 DNA reads TGTGCCAGCAGCCCCGGGACATTTGAACTGTTTTTT.